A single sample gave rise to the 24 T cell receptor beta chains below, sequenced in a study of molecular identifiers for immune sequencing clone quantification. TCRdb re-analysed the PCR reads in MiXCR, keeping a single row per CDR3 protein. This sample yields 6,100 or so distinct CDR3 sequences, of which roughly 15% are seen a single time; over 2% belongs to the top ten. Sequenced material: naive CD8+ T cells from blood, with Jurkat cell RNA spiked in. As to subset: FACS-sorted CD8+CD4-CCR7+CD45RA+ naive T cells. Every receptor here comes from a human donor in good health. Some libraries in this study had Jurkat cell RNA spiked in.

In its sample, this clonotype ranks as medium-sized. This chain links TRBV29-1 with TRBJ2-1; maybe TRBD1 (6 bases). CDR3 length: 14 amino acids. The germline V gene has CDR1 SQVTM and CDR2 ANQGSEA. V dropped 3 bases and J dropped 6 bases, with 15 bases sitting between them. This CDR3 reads CSVDAQGRSNEQFF. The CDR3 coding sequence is TGCAGCGTTGACGCACAGGGAAGGAGCAATGAGCAGTTCTTC.

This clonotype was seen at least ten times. This chain's CDR3 is CASSSTTPASGGSLKFFDEQFF. The CDR3 DNA follows: TGTGCCAGCAGCTCTACGACTCCCGCTAGCGGGGGCTCCCTCAAATTTTTTGATGAGCAGTTCTTC. The chain combines TRBV7-9 with TRBJ2-1; 10 nucleotides match TRBD2. The CDR3 sequence is 22 residues long. V trimming: 4 bases; J trimming: 8 bases; junction bases outside the gene matches: 29. Germline assignment: CDR1 SEHNR and CDR2 FQNEAQ (reference sequence). Drawing the rest from reference TRBV7-9 and TRBJ2-1, the complete variable domain is DTGVSQNPRHKITKRGQNVTFRCDPISEHNRLYWYRQTLGQGPEFLTYFQNEAQLEKSRLLSDRFSAERPKGSFSTLEIQRTEQGDSAMYLCASSSTTPASGGSLKFFDEQFFGPGTRLTVL.

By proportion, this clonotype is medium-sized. The CDR3 is CASSLGQGWRQDTEAFF. In nucleotides, the CDR3 is TGCGCCAGCAGCTTGGGCCAGGGATGGAGACAGGACACTGAAGCTTTCTTT. The chain has TRBV5-1 and TRBJ1-1; perhaps TRBD1 as D (6 bases). The CDR3 covers 17 residues. Per germline, CDR1 SGHRS and CDR2 YFSETQ. The germline V and J ends were trimmed by 0 bases and 3 bases, with 18 bases remaining between them.

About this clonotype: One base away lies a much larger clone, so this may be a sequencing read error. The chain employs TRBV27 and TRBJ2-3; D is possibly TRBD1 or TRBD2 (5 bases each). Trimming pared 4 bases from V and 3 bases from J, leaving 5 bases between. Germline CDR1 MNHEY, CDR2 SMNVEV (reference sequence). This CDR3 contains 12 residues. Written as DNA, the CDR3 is TGTGCCAGCAGTTGGGGGACAGATACGCAGTATTTT. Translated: CASSWGTDTQYF.

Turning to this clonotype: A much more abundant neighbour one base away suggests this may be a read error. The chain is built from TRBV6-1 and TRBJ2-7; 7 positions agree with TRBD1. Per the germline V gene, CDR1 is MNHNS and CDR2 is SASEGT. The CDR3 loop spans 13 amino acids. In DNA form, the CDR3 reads TGTGCCAGTAACAACAGGGGTCCCTACGGGCAGTACTTC. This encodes CASNNRGPYGQYF.

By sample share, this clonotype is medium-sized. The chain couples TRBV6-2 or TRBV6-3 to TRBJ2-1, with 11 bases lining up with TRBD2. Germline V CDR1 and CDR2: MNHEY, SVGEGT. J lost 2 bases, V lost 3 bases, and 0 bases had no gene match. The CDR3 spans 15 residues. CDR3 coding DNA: TGTGCCAGCAGTTATAGCGGGAGGGCCTACAATGAGCAGTTCTTC. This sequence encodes CASSYSGRAYNEQFF.

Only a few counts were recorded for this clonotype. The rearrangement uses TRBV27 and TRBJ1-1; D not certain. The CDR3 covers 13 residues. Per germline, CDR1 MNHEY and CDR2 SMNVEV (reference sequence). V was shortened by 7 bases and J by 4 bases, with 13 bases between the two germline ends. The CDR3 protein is CASTSWEGTEAFF. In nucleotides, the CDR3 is TGTGCCAGCACTTCCTGGGAAGGCACTGAAGCTTTCTTT.

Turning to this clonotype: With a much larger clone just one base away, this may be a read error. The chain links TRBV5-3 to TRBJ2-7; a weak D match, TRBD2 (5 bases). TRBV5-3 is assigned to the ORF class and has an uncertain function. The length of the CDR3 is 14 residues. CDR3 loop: CASSLEVSGSELYF. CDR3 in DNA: TGTGCCAGCAGCTTGGAGGTCAGTGGATCCGAGCTGTACTTC.

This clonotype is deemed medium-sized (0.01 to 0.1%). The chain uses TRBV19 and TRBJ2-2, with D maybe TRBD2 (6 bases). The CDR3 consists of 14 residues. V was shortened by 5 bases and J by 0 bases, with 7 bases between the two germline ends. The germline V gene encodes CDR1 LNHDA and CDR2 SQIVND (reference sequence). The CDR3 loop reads CASSERANTGELFF. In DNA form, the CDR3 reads TGTGCCAGTAGTGAGCGGGCGAACACCGGGGAGCTGTTTTTT.

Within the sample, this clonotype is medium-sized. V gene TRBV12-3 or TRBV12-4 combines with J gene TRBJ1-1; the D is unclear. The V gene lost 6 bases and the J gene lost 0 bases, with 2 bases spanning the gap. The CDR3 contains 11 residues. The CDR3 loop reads CASRLNTEAFF. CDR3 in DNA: TGTGCCAGCAGATTGAACACTGAAGCTTTCTTT.

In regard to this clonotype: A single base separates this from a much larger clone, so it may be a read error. The CDR3 DNA sequence: TGTGCCAGCAGTTACCCGATAGGGTTCCAAGAGACCCAGTACTTC. Translating it yields CASSYPIGFQETQYF. The chain employs TRBV6-5 and TRBJ2-5, with D unresolved. The CDR3 extends over 15 amino acids. Trimming cost V 2 bases and J 1 base, with 11 bases left between them. The germline CDR1 and CDR2 sequences are MNHEY and SVGAGI.

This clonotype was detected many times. The CDR3: CASSLDQPGQPQHF. Here the CDR3 DNA reads TGTGCCAGCAGTTTAGACCAGCCCGGTCAGCCCCAGCATTTT. This rearrangement joins TRBV12-3 or TRBV12-4 to TRBJ1-5; D unclear. V gave up 1 base and J gave up 6 bases, with 10 bases separating them. The CDR3 covers 14 residues.

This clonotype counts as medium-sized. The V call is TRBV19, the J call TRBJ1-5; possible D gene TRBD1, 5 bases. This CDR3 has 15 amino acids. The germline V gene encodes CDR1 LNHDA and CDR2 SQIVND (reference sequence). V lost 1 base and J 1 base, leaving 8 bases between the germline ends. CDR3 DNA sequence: TGTGCCAGTAGTATAGGGACAAGGAGCAATCAGCCCCAGCATTTT. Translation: CASSIGTRSNQPQHF.

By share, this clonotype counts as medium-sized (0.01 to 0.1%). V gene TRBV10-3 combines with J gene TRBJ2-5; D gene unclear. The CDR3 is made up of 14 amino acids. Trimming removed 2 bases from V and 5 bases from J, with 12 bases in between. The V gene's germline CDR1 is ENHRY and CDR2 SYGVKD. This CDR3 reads CAISEPDQDETQYF. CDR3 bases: TGTGCCATCAGTGAGCCAGATCAAGATGAGACCCAGTACTTC.

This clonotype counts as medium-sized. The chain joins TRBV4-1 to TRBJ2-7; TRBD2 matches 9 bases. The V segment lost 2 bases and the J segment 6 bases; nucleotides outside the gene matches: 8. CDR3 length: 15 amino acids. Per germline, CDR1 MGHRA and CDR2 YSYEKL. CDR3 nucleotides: TGCGCCAGCAGCCAAAACGCGGGGGGGGTGGGCGAGCAGTACTTC. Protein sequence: CASSQNAGGVGEQYF.

CDR3 sequence (DNA): TGTGCCAGCAGTTACTCCTACGAGCCAGGGGCGCGGCAAGAGACCCAGTACTTC. This codes for CASSYSYEPGARQETQYF. The chain links TRBV6-5 to TRBJ2-5, with TRBD1 as a possible D gene (6 bases). This CDR3 has 18 residues. V lost 0 bases, J lost 2 bases, and 19 bases lay in between. Germline CDR1 and CDR2: MNHEY and SVGAGI.

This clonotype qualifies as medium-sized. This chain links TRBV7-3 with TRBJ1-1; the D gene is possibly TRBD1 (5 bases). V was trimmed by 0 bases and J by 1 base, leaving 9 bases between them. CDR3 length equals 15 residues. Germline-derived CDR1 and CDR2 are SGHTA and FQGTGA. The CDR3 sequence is CASSLTGAANTEAFF. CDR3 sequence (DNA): TGTGCCAGCAGCTTAACCGGGGCAGCGAACACTGAAGCTTTCTTT. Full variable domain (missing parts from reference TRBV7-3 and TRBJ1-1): GAGVSQTPSNKVTEKGKYVELRCDPISGHTALYWYRQSLGQGPEFLIYFQGTGAADDSGLPNDRFFAVRPEGSVSTLKIQRTERGDSAVYLCASSLTGAANTEAFFGQGTRLTVV.

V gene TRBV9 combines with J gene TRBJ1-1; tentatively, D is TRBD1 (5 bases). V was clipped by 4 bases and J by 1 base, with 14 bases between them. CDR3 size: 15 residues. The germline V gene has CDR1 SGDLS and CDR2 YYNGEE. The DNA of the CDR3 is TGTGCCAGCAGCCCATCCGGGACGGGGAACACTGAAGCTTTCTTT. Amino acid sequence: CASSPSGTGNTEAFF.

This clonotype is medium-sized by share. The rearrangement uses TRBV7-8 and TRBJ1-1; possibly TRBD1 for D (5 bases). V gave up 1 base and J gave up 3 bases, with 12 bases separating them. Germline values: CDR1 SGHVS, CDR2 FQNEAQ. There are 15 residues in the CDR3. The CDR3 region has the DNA TGTGCCAGCAGCTTAGATTTGGCGGGGGACACTGAAGCTTTCTTT. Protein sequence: CASSLDLAGDTEAFF.

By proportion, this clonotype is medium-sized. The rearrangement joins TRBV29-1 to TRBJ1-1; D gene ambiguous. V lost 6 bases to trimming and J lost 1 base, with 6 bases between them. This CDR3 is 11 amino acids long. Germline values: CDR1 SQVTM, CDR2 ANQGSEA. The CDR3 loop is CSVAANTEAFF. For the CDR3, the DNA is TGCAGCGTGGCAGCGAACACTGAAGCTTTCTTT. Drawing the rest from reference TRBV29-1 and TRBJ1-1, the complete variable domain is SAVISQKPSRDICQRGTSLTIQCQVDSQVTMMFWYRQQPGQSLTLIATANQGSEATYESGFVIDKFPISRPNLTFSTLTVSNMSPEDSSIYLCSVAANTEAFFGQGTRLTVV.

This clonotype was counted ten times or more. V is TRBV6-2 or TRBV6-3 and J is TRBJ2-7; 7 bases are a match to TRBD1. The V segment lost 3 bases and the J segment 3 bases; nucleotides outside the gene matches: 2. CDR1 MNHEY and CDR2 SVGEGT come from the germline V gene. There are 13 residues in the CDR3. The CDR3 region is CASSYGTDYEQYF. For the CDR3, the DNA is TGTGCCAGCAGTTATGGGACAGACTACGAGCAGTACTTC.

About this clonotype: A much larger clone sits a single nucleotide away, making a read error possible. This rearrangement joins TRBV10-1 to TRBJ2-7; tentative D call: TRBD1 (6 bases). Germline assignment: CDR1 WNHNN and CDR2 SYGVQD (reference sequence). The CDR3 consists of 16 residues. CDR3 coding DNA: TGCGCCGGCAGGGCCTACCGTATCAGGGGCGCTTACGAGCAGTACTTC. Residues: CAGRAYRIRGAYEQYF.

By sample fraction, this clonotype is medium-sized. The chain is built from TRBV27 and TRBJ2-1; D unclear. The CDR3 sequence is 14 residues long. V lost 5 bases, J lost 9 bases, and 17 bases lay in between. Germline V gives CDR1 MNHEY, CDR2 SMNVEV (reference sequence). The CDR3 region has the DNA TGTGCCAGCAGTCCATACGGCCCTTCCGCTGAGCAGTTCTTC. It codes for CASSPYGPSAEQFF.

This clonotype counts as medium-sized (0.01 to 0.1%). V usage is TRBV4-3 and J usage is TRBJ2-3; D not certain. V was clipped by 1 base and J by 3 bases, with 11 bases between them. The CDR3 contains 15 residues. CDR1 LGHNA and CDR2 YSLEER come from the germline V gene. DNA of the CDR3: TGCGCCAGCAGCCAAGCGGGCGTCCGAACAGATACGCAGTATTTT. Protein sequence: CASSQAGVRTDTQYF.